These T cell receptor beta chains were read from a single sample in a study of T cell responses to AZD1222 COVID-19 vaccine. Using immunoSEQ multiplex PCR, the repertoire was profiled, and TCRdb retains in-frame clones only, with some absent. The data show around 80,000 clones, with 80% to 90% seen just once and roughly a tenth held by the top ten. Sequencing used peripheral blood, obtained 28 days after the second AZD1222 dose. These receptors were taken from an adult who received the AZD1222 COVID-19 vaccine. The CDR3 runs from the conserved cysteine through the conserved F or W. Each record gives: V gene, D gene, J gene, clone size, CDR3 protein, CDR3 DNA. A D gene is named only where the DNA matches it firmly. Size values are once, few and many counts, or a class for expanded clones, and some rows have none.

>TRBV6-5|NA|TRBJ2-7|NA
CASSYSRTGEQYF
TGTGCCAGCAGTTACTCGAGAACCGGGGAGCAGTACTTC
>TRBV9|NA|TRBJ2-1|NA
CASSVVPRRSSSYNEQFF
TGTGCCAGCAGCGTAGTGCCGCGGAGGAGTAGCTCCTACAATGAGCAGTTCTTC
>TRBV10-1|TRBD1|TRBJ2-7|NA
CASSQYGTGIYEQYF
TGCGCCAGCAGTCAATACGGGACAGGGATCTACGAGCAGTACTTC
>TRBV19|TRBD2|TRBJ2-3|NA
CASSIVAGGTDTQYF
TGTGCCAGTAGTATAGTTGCGGGGGGCACAGATACGCAGTATTTT
>TRBV5-4|TRBD1|TRBJ2-7|NA
CASRTGQGSYEQYF
TGTGCCAGCAGAACAGGACAGGGGTCCTACGAGCAGTACTTC
>TRBV4-2|NA|TRBJ1-6|NA
CASSQDSGNNSPLHF
TGTGCCAGCAGCCAAGATTCAGGGAATAATTCACCCCTCCACTTT
>TRBV30|NA|TRBJ1-5|NA
CAWSVSAASNQPQHF
TGTGCCTGGAGTGTGTCGGCAGCTAGCAATCAGCCCCAGCATTTT
>TRBV5-6|NA|TRBJ1-1|once
CASSLTGGLNTEAFF
TGTGCCAGCAGCTTGACAGGCGGATTGAACACTGAAGCTTTCTTT
>TRBV2|NA|TRBJ2-1|NA
CASQLEGGTNNEQFF
TGTGCCAGCCAGTTGGAGGGGGGAACGAACAATGAGCAGTTCTTC
>TRBV7-2|TRBD1|TRBJ1-1|NA
CASSPGTVLRITEAFF
TGTGCCAGCAGCCCAGGGACAGTGCTAAGGATCACTGAAGCTTTCTTT
>TRBV19|NA|TRBJ1-1|NA
CASSIDKKNTEAFF
TGTGCCAGTAGTATAGATAAGAAGAACACTGAAGCTTTCTTT
>TRBV12-5|NA|TRBJ2-2|NA
CASGFYGASLNTGELFF
TGTGCTAGTGGTTTTTACGGGGCCAGTTTGAACACCGGGGAGCTGTTTTTT
>TRBV19|TRBD1|TRBJ1-2|NA
CASSTLGQTNYGYTF
TGTGCCAGTAGTACATTGGGACAGACCAACTATGGCTACACCTTC
>TRBV7-8|NA|TRBJ2-2|NA
CASSQGSWGGTGELFF
TGTGCCAGCAGCCAGGGGAGCTGGGGTGGCACCGGGGAGCTGTTTTTT
>TRBV6-5|NA|TRBJ2-1|NA
CASSYSGEQFF
TGTGCCAGCAGTTACTCGGGTGAGCAGTTCTTC
>TRBV21-1|NA|TRBJ2-3|NA
CASSKDGMAITDTQYF
TGTGCCAGCAGCAAAGATGGGATGGCTATCACAGATACGCAGTATTTT
>TRBV2|NA|TRBJ2-1|NA
CASAVSNEQFF
TGTGCCAGCGCCGTTTCGAATGAGCAGTTCTTC
>TRBV5-1|NA|TRBJ1-6|NA
CASSLAGNYSPLHF
TGCGCCAGCAGCTTGGCCGGCAATTATTCACCCCTCCACTTT
>TRBV15|TRBD1|TRBJ2-1|NA
CATMIRGLDNEQFF
TGTGCCACCATGATCAGGGGGCTTGACAATGAGCAGTTCTTC
>TRBV28|TRBD1|TRBJ1-1|NA
CASSKSDRGVAEAFF
TGTGCCAGCAGTAAATCGGACAGGGGTGTGGCTGAAGCTTTCTTT
>TRBV5-5|TRBD1|TRBJ2-7|NA
CASSLQGVMEQYF
TGTGCCAGCAGCCTACAGGGGGTTATGGAGCAGTACTTC
>TRBV2|NA|TRBJ1-2|NA
CASSEATGGYGYTF
TGTGCCAGCAGTGAAGCAACGGGGGGCTATGGCTACACCTTC
>TRBV6-5|NA|TRBJ1-4|once
CASSKTPGHNEKLFF
TGTGCCAGCAGTAAGACTCCGGGGCACAATGAAAAACTGTTTTTT
>TRBV7-2|TRBD2|TRBJ2-1|NA
CASSLRAGGPHEQFF
TGTGCCAGCAGCTTAAGAGCGGGGGGGCCTCATGAGCAGTTCTTC
>TRBV14|NA|TRBJ1-4|NA
CASSYGRVNEKLFF
TGTGCCAGCAGCTACGGGAGAGTTAATGAAAAACTGTTTTTT
>TRBV5-8|NA|TRBJ1-1|NA
CASLGRPPLNTEAFF
TGTGCCAGCCTAGGACGGCCCCCTTTGAACACTGAAGCTTTCTTT
>TRBV3-1/TRBV3-2|TRBD1|TRBJ2-2|NA
CASRPNWGQSPTGELFF
TGTGCCAGCAGACCTAATTGGGGACAGTCCCCCACCGGGGAGCTGTTTTTT
>TRBV9|TRBD1|TRBJ2-2|NA
CASSVVGQGTGELFF
TGTGCCAGCAGCGTAGTGGGACAGGGCACCGGGGAGCTGTTTTTT
>TRBV11-2|NA|TRBJ1-4|NA
CASSLVRGSNEKLFF
TGTGCCAGCAGCTTAGTTCGGGGGTCTAATGAAAAACTGTTTTTT
>TRBV7-5|NA|TRBJ2-3|NA
CSGGGCPSTDTQYF
TGTTCCGGGGGGGGATGTCCTAGCACAGATACGCAGTATTTT